These 2 T cell receptor beta chains came from one sample sequenced in a study of T cells expressing NK-cell markers. TCRdb re-called the 5' RACE reads; every CDR3 protein appears as one record, without DNA. The data include 300,000 to 500,000 distinct CDR3 sequences; the top ten clones carry approximately 11%. Sequencing input: blood T cells: a sorted CD56 or NKG2C T cell subset, CD4+ or CD8+ T cells, or bulk PBMC T cells (not recorded which). The receptor source for this set is a woman in her 50s in good health.

This chain links TRBV29-1 with TRBJ2-1; lacking DNA, the TRBD2 call made by TCRdb goes unchecked. This CDR3 is built from 14 residues. From germline, CDR1 is SQVTM and CDR2 ANQGSEA. The CDR3 sequence: CSVPGLPSYNEQFF.

This chain connects TRBV6-4 to TRBJ2-1; TCRdb picks TRBD2, but there is no DNA to check that call. The CDR3 is 15 residues long. Per the germline V gene, CDR1 is MRHNA and CDR2 is SNTAGT. The CDR3: CASSAGTSGTGEQFF.